Below, 12 T cell receptor beta chains from the same sample are listed, as sequenced in a study of blood T cell repertoires in COVID-19. Profiled with immunoSEQ multiplex PCR; TCRdb holds only in-frame clones, not every one. Of approximately 65,000 clones listed, more than 60% are singletons. Sample: peripheral blood. These receptors were collected from a human donor in a cohort sampled during active COVID-19.

This clone was seen a single time. The genes are TRBV5-4 and TRBJ2-5; 7 nucleotides line up with TRBD2. The CDR3 totals 16 residues. V shed 3 bases, J shed 2 bases, and the junction held 10 bases outside the gene matches. Per germline, CDR1 SGHNT and CDR2 YYREEE (reference sequence). The CDR3 DNA reads as TGTGCCAGCAGCTCCCGGCTAGCGGTTACACAAGAGACCCAGTACTTC. Amino acids: CASSSRLAVTQETQYF.

This rearrangement joins TRBV14 to TRBJ2-7, with 15 bases lining up with TRBD2. The trim removed 3 bases at V and 1 base at J, leaving 1 base unmatched. The CDR3 sequence is 16 residues long. In germline, CDR1 is SGHDN, CDR2 FVKESK. The CDR3 is CASSQGLAGGSYEQYF. The CDR3 region has the DNA TGTGCCAGCAGCCAGGGACTAGCGGGAGGTTCCTACGAGCAGTACTTC.

The chain uses TRBV10-2 and TRBJ1-1; TRBD1 matches at 9 bases. Looked up from germline, CDR1 is WSHSY and CDR2 is SAAADI. The V and J ends lost 6 bases and 4 bases, in that order; junction bases with no gene match: 0. The CDR3 is made up of 12 amino acids. The CDR3 sequence is CASRTGGTEAFF. In DNA, the CDR3 is TGCGCCAGCAGGACAGGGGGCACTGAAGCTTTCTTT.

CDR3 sequence: CATSSLINTEAFF. CDR3 coding DNA: TGTGCCACCAGCAGTTTAATTAACACTGAAGCTTTCTTT. The V gene is TRBV15, the J gene TRBJ1-1, with D unresolved. The germline V gene encodes CDR1 LNHNV and CDR2 YYDKDF (reference sequence). This CDR3 region has 13 residues. V lost 3 bases and J 2 bases, leaving 7 bases between the germline ends.

The chain carries TRBV5-1 and TRBJ2-3, with a weak D call TRBD1 (6 bases). CDR1 is SGHRS, CDR2 YFSETQ, per germline. This CDR3 is built from 16 residues. The V end was cut by 3 bases, the J end by 3 bases, with 17 bases between. For the CDR3, the DNA is TGCGCCAGCAGCTCAGGGGCGACTAAAGCTACAGATACGCAGTATTTT. Translating it yields CASSSGATKATDTQYF.

The V call is TRBV18, the J call TRBJ1-3; 9 nucleotides match TRBD1. The CDR3 has 20 amino acids. J gave up 3 bases and V 2 bases, and 17 bases lay outside the gene matches. Germline V gives CDR1 KGHSH, CDR2 LQKENI. CDR3 in amino acids: CASSPGPGTGRRRFGNTIYF. The DNA for the CDR3 is TGTGCCAGCTCACCAGGTCCGGGGACAGGGAGACGTCGGTTTGGAAACACCATATATTTT.

This rearrangement joins TRBV28 to TRBJ2-7; TRBD1 aligns across 9 bases. The CDR3 covers 13 residues. V lost 5 bases to trimming and J lost 6 bases; unmatched junction nucleotides: 5. Germline V gene data show CDR1 as MDHEN and CDR2 as SYDVKM. CDR3 DNA: TGTGCCAGCAGTGGGGGACAGGGTAGCGAGCAGTACTTC. Its protein product is CASSGGQGSEQYF.

The CDR3 spells CASSLGSGTGSQPQHF. The CDR3 DNA reads TGTGCCAGCAGCTTGGGGTCCGGGACAGGGAGTCAGCCCCAGCATTTT. J is TRBJ1-5 and V is TRBV5-5; 9 bases align to TRBD1. V gave up 0 bases and J gave up 6 bases; unmatched junction bases: 7. In germline, CDR1 is SGHKS, CDR2 YYEKEE (reference sequence). This CDR3 comprises 16 residues.

V and J are TRBV5-1 and TRBJ1-2; D possibly corresponds to TRBD1 (6 bases). The CDR3 runs to 13 residues. CDR1 is SGHRS and CDR2 is YFSETQ in the germline V gene. The ends were cut back, 4 bases at V and 3 bases at J, with 10 bases in the middle. CDR3 protein: CASSAAGDYGYTF. For the CDR3, the DNA is TGCGCCAGCAGCGCCGCAGGGGACTATGGCTACACCTTC.

This clone was detected a few times. The V and J genes are TRBV4-2 and TRBJ1-1, with D tentatively TRBD1 (5 bases). CDR1 is LGHNA, CDR2 YNFKEQ, per germline. V lost 1 base, J lost 7 bases, and 16 bases lay in between. The CDR3 runs 15 residues. CDR3 nucleotide sequence: TGTGCCAGCAGCCAAGTTGACCAGGGCCCGGGTGAAGCTTTCTTT. Its translation is CASSQVDQGPGEAFF.

This chain connects TRBV28 to TRBJ2-4, with 11 bases matching TRBD1. From germline, CDR1 is MDHEN and CDR2 SYDVKM. There are 14 residues in the CDR3. V was pared by 6 bases and J by 6 bases, with 4 bases of the junction left unmatched. The CDR3 spells CASSAGTGGNIQYF. The CDR3 coding sequence is TGTGCCAGCAGCGCCGGGACAGGGGGAAACATTCAGTACTTC.

The rearrangement joins TRBV5-1 to TRBJ2-3; tentatively, D is TRBD1 (6 bases). Trimming pared 0 bases from V and 2 bases from J, leaving 10 bases between. Per the germline V gene, CDR1 is SGHRS and CDR2 is YFSETQ. The CDR3 is 15 residues long. The CDR3 DNA is TGCGCCAGCAGCTTGGGGGGACAAGACACAGATACGCAGTATTTT. It encodes CASSLGGQDTDTQYF.